Listed here is a single T cell receptor (beta chain). The antigen is unknown. Libraries were prepared by immunoSEQ multiplex PCR; TCRdb keeps only in-frame clonotypes and omits some of them. The data hold more than 45,000 clones, with 90% to 95% observed a single time. The sample comes from a study of OX40 agonist ivuxolimab in advanced cancers. Study context: Averaging roughly 60 years in age, with a range of 23 to 79, the cohort was around 85% male. Study-level points and caveats: A proportion of nonresponders additionally exhibited low normalized T-cell clonal expansion.

There are 14 residues in the CDR3. Germline V CDR1 and CDR2: MNHEY, SMNVEV (reference sequence). The trim removed 5 bases at V and 8 bases at J, leaving 11 bases unmatched. The sequencing used CD4+ or CD8+ T cells sorted from blood, collected in a trial of the OX40 agonist ivuxolimab. The receptor comes from an adult with an advanced solid tumor such as melanoma, head and neck, liver or kidney cancer. This chain uses TRBV27 with TRBJ1-2; 7 nucleotides line up with TRBD1. The CDR3 DNA is TGTGCCAGCAGTGGAGGGGGCCTGCCTTCCGGCTACACCTTC. Translation: CASSGGGLPSGYTF.